This T cell receptor (beta chain) derives from a study of cytomegalovirus exposure and HLA in healthy donors. This clone was found once. The PCR was carried out with 60 Vbeta primers and 13 Jbeta primers. Some clones are missing from TCRdb's copy, which holds only in-frame ones; the method was immunoSEQ multiplex PCR. The sample shows 110,000 to 150,000 clones, 70% to 85% of them seen only once. Trimming cost V 0 bases and J 5 bases; bases outside gene matches: 8. Germline lookup yields CDR1 SGHRS and CDR2 YFSETQ. CDR3 length: 16 amino acids. The sample taken for sequencing was PBMCs. This clonotype originated in a woman aged 60-70 years in good health and CMV-seropositive. The chain couples TRBV5-1 to TRBJ2-7, with TRBD1 matching 10 bases. The CDR3 reads CASSLANVGTGDEQYF. The CDR3 region has the DNA TGCGCCAGCAGCTTGGCCAACGTTGGGACAGGGGACGAGCAGTACTTC. Full variable domain (missing parts from reference TRBV5-1 and TRBJ2-7): KAGVTQTPRYLIKTRGQQVTLSCSPISGHRSVSWYQQTPGQGLQFLFEYFSETQRNKGNFPGRFSGRQFSNSRSEMNVSTLELGDSALYLCASSLANVGTGDEQYFGPGTRLTVT.